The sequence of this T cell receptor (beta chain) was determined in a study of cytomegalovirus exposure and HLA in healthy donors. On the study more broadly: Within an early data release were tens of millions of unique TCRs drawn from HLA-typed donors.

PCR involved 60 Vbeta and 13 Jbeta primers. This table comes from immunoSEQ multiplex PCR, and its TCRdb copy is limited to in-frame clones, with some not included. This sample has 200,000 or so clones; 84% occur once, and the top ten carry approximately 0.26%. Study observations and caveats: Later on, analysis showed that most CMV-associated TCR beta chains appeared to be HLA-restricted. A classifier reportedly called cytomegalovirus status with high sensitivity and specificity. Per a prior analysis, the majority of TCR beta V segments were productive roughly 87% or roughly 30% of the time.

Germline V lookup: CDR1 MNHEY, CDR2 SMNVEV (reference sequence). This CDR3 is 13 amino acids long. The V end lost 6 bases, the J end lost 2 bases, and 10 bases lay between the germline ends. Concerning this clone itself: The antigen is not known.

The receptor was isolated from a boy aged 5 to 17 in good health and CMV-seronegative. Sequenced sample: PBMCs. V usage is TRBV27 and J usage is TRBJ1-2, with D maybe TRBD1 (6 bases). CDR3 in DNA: TGTGCCAGCAGGTTAACAGGGAACTATGGCTACACCTTC. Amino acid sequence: CASRLTGNYGYTF.